The clone carrying this TCR beta chain was seen a handful of times. The data were obtained in a study of blood T cell repertoires in COVID-19. The protocol was immunoSEQ multiplex PCR, while the TCRdb copy is restricted to in-frame clones and leaves out a portion. The sample includes around 29,000 clones, about 70% of them seen just once. The sample consisted of peripheral blood. The TCR originated in a human donor in a cohort sampled during active COVID-19.

The CDR3 sequence is CASSRDRGTTGELFF. The DNA for the CDR3 is TGTGCCAGCAGCCGGGACAGGGGTACGACCGGGGAGCTGTTTTTT. This rearrangement joins TRBV5-8 to TRBJ2-2; 10 nucleotides match TRBD1. This CDR3 is built from 15 residues. CDR1 is SGHTS, CDR2 YDEGEE, per germline. The V gene end was trimmed by 4 bases and the J gene end by 5 bases; junction bases not matched to a gene: 5.